Here is one T cell receptor beta chain with its context. The antigen remains undetermined. This record comes from a study of T cell responses to AZD1222 COVID-19 vaccine. Findings and limits, study-wide: Females outnumbered males among donors, who were mostly white British; clonal diversity was possibly underestimated. Reportedly, nearly half of unique spike TCRs recognized epitopes outside B.1.351/B.1.1.7 mutations. An increase in Spike-specific TCR breadth and depth was observed after two AZD1222 doses. Just 5 to 7 AZD1222 recipients tested seropositive at baseline.

The length of the CDR3 is 15 residues. With 4 bases removed from V and 6 bases from J, the gap between germline ends came to 13 bases. CDR1 and CDR2 from the germline V gene are SNHLY and FYNNEI. Profiling relied on immunoSEQ multiplex PCR, and the TCRdb table lists in-frame clones only, not all of them. There are around 83,000 clones in the sample; 86% occur only once, and approximately 9% lies in the top ten. This chain joins TRBV2 and TRBJ1-6, with a tentative D call TRBD1 (6 bases). Sequencing used peripheral blood, obtained on day 0 of AZD1222 vaccination. The sequence was obtained from an adult in good health. Here the CDR3 reads CASSGLQGRNSPLHF. The CDR3, as DNA: TGTGCCAGCAGTGGCTTACAGGGCCGTAATTCACCCCTCCACTTT.